The 28 T cell receptor beta chains in this list originate from one sample, sequenced in a study of blood T cell repertoires in COVID-19. Sequencing was performed with immunoSEQ multiplex PCR; in TCRdb, only in-frame clones are kept and a portion is missing. Of about 64,000 clones in the sample, 88% are singletons; the top ten hold over 9.5%. Sequencing was carried out using PBMCs or T cells enriched from blood (not recorded which). The source of these receptors is a woman in her thirties or forties who had recovered from COVID-19.

The gene calls are TRBV3-1 (or the pseudogene TRBV3-2) and TRBJ2-2; 11 bases are a match to TRBD2. Germline CDR1 LGHDT, CDR2 YNNKEL (reference sequence). The CDR3 is made up of 17 amino acids. Unmatched junction bases numbered 4, after V lost 3 bases and J lost 1 base. The CDR3 protein is CASSQVTSGVNTGELFF. The CDR3 coding sequence is TGTGCCAGCAGCCAGGTGACTAGCGGGGTGAACACCGGGGAGCTGTTTTTT.

The count of this clone is one. The genes are TRBV6-5 and TRBJ1-2; D unresolved. CDR3 length equals 12 residues. Trimming removed 6 bases at V and 5 bases at J, with 10 bases between. In germline, CDR1 is MNHEY, CDR2 SVGAGI. CDR3 protein: CASRSTPYGYTF. The CDR3 bases are TGTGCCAGCAGATCAACACCATATGGCTACACCTTC.

The chain has TRBV15 and TRBJ2-5; maybe TRBD2 (6 bases). The CDR3 has 15 amino acids. V lost 3 bases to trimming and J lost 4 bases, with 15 bases between them. Germline V CDR1 and CDR2: LNHNV, YYDKDF (reference sequence). CDR3 nucleotide sequence: TGTGCCACCAGCAGGGAGAACGGGGGAGGAGAGACCCAGTACTTC. It specifies CATSRENGGGETQYF.

This clone appeared a single time. The gene calls are TRBV14 and TRBJ2-1, with TRBD1 matching over 8 bases. Germline V lookup: CDR1 SGHDN, CDR2 FVKESK. V gave up 4 bases and J gave up 14 bases; unmatched junction bases: 13. This CDR3 spans 14 amino acids. CDR3 sequence (DNA): TGTGCCAGCAGCCCAAACGGCAGGGGGCGTGGGGAGTTCTTC. Its translation is CASSPNGRGRGEFF.

The chain links TRBV15 to TRBJ1-2, with TRBD1 identical over 11 bases. There are 15 residues in the CDR3. The ends lost 3 bases at V and 1 base at J; junction bases unmatched: 1. Germline-derived CDR1 and CDR2 are LNHNV and YYDKDF (reference sequence). CDR3 loop: CATSRGTGGNYGYTF. CDR3 nucleotides: TGTGCCACCAGCAGGGGGACAGGGGGTAACTATGGCTACACCTTC.

The chain combines TRBV5-6 with TRBJ1-2; weak D call: TRBD1 (5 bases). The CDR3 is 15 residues long. Germline loops: CDR1 SGHDT, CDR2 YYEEEE. The ends were cut back, 6 bases at V and 7 bases at J, with 22 bases in the middle. This chain's CDR3 is CASMRGGDPFCGYTF. The CDR3 coding sequence is TGTGCCAGCATGCGCGGGGGGGACCCTTTCTGTGGCTACACCTTC. Combining the CDR3 with reference TRBV5-6 and TRBJ1-2 gives the whole variable domain DAGVTQSPTHLIKTRGQQVTLRCSPKSGHDTVSWYQQALGQGPQFIFQYYEEEERQRGNFPDRFSGHQFPNYSSELNVNALLLGDSALYLCASMRGGDPFCGYTFGSGTRLTVV.

The chain has TRBV19 and TRBJ1-2; D is undetermined. The germline gives CDR1 LNHDA, CDR2 SQIVND (reference sequence). This CDR3 is 13 amino acids long. The V gene lost 5 bases and the J gene lost 6 bases, with 13 bases spanning the gap. CDR3: CASSPRLLDGYTF. The CDR3 DNA is TGTGCCAGTAGTCCAAGATTACTGGATGGCTACACCTTC.

This chain joins TRBV19 and TRBJ1-6; D unclear. The CDR3 contains 15 residues. Germline-derived CDR1 and CDR2 are LNHDA and SQIVND (reference sequence). Trimming shortened V by 1 base and J by 3 bases, and 7 bases separated the two germline ends. The CDR3 region has the DNA TGTGCCAGTAGTATAGCCCAACTCTATAATTCACCCCTCCACTTT. Its protein is CASSIAQLYNSPLHF.

The rearrangement links TRBV9 to TRBJ2-1, with D uncertain. CDR1 is SGDLS, CDR2 YYNGEE, per germline. The CDR3 has 13 amino acids. V was clipped by 0 bases and J by 5 bases, with 6 bases between them. This chain's CDR3 is CASSVGVNNEQFF. Written as DNA, the CDR3 is TGTGCCAGCAGCGTAGGAGTTAACAATGAGCAGTTCTTC.

The rearrangement links TRBV6-5 to TRBJ2-1; TRBD1 aligns across 7 bases. V shed 10 bases, J shed 9 bases, and the junction held 15 bases outside the gene matches. The germline gives CDR1 MNHEY, CDR2 SVGAGI. This CDR3 contains 14 residues. Here the CDR3 reads CATCRDREFGEQFF. The CDR3 nucleotides read TGTGCCACCTGTCGAGACAGGGAGTTCGGTGAGCAGTTCTTC.

J is TRBJ2-3 and V is TRBV28, with a weak D call TRBD2 (5 bases). Germline V gives CDR1 MDHEN, CDR2 SYDVKM. CDR3 size: 15 residues. Between the trimmed V and J ends, which lost 3 bases and 1 base, there was a span of 11 bases. CDR3 nucleotide sequence: TGTGCCAGCAGTTTGGCCGGGGTAGGCACAGATACGCAGTATTTT. This gives the protein CASSLAGVGTDTQYF.

CDR3 bases: TGTGCCAGCAGCGATTACAGGGTCTCGGATTCACCCCTCCACTTT. This gives the protein CASSDYRVSDSPLHF. The gene calls are TRBV6-5 and TRBJ1-6; TRBD1 might be the D (6 bases). The CDR3 is 15 residues long. From germline, CDR1 is MNHEY and CDR2 SVGAGI. With 6 bases removed from V and 8 bases from J, the gap between germline ends came to 17 bases.

In this sample, this clone turned up a few times. This chain links TRBV11-2 with TRBJ1-4; D is possibly TRBD1 (5 bases). Germline lookup yields CDR1 SGHAT and CDR2 FQNNGV. V gave up 8 bases and J gave up 4 bases, with 5 bases separating them. The CDR3 totals 11 residues. CDR3 loop: CASQGNEKLFF. The CDR3 nucleotides read TGTGCCAGCCAGGGTAATGAAAAACTGTTTTTT. The entire variable domain, with the rest obtained from reference TRBV11-2 and TRBJ1-4, is as follows: EAGVAQSPRYKIIEKRQSVAFWCNPISGHATLYWYQQILGQGPKLLIQFQNNGVVDDSQLPKDRFSAERLKGVDSTLKIQPAKLEDSAVYLCASQGNEKLFFGSGTQLSVL.

The J gene is TRBJ1-2, the V gene TRBV7-9; 7 bases line up with TRBD1. The CDR3 runs 13 residues. J was trimmed by 3 bases and V by 5 bases; bases with no gene match: 3. Germline CDR1 and CDR2: SEHNR and FQNEAQ (reference sequence). CDR3 nucleotide sequence: TGTGCCAGCAGCCGAGGGACAGACTATGGCTACACCTTC. This codes for CASSRGTDYGYTF. The variable domain in full, with the rest retrieved from reference TRBV7-9 and TRBJ1-2, is DTGVSQNPRHKITKRGQNVTFRCDPISEHNRLYWYRQTLGQGPEFLTYFQNEAQLEKSRLLSDRFSAERPKGSFSTLEIQRTEQGDSAMYLCASSRGTDYGYTFGSGTRLTVV.

This rearrangement joins TRBV6-5 to TRBJ1-2; TRBD1 might be the D (6 bases). The CDR3 loop spans 14 amino acids. Trimming removed 2 bases at V and 4 bases at J, with 11 bases between. Germline V lookup: CDR1 MNHEY, CDR2 SVGAGI. The CDR3 loop is CASSYGGAGYGYTF. The CDR3 bases are TGTGCCAGCAGTTACGGGGGCGCGGGCTATGGCTACACCTTC.

The CDR3 is CASSRDPGQIYEQYF. The CDR3 nucleotides read TGTGCCAGCAGTAGAGACCCGGGACAGATCTACGAGCAGTACTTC. The chain employs TRBV5-6 and TRBJ2-7; 7 nucleotides line up with TRBD1. Germline CDR1 is SGHDT and CDR2 is YYEEEE. The V segment lost 5 bases and the J segment 3 bases; nucleotides outside the gene matches: 11. This CDR3 region has 15 residues. Based on the CDR3 plus reference TRBV5-6 and TRBJ2-7, the full variable domain is DAGVTQSPTHLIKTRGQQVTLRCSPKSGHDTVSWYQQALGQGPQFIFQYYEEEERQRGNFPDRFSGHQFPNYSSELNVNALLLGDSALYLCASSRDPGQIYEQYFGPGTRLTVT.

V and J are TRBV28 and TRBJ1-2; TRBD1 aligns across 7 bases. Germline V gene data show CDR1 as MDHEN and CDR2 as SYDVKM. J lost 4 bases, V lost 5 bases, and 4 bases had no gene match. CDR3 length: 13 amino acids. CDR3 in amino acids: CASSRGQRYGYTF. CDR3 sequence (DNA): TGTGCCAGCAGTAGGGGACAGCGCTATGGCTACACCTTC.

This chain connects TRBV4-1 to TRBJ2-3; TRBD2 matches 11 bases. The J segment lost 2 bases and the V segment lost 4 bases, leaving 2 bases of the junction unmatched. This CDR3 spans 15 amino acids. CDR1 MGHRA and CDR2 YSYEKL come from the germline V gene. The chain's CDR3 is CASSLTSGVTDTQYF. The DNA of the CDR3 is TGCGCCAGCAGCCTGACTAGCGGGGTCACAGATACGCAGTATTTT.

The V gene is TRBV4-2, the J gene TRBJ1-3, with 9 bases matching TRBD1. The ends lost 0 bases at V and 0 bases at J; junction bases unmatched: 18. Germline CDR1 reads LGHNA; CDR2 reads YNFKEQ. There are 22 residues in the CDR3. CDR3 in amino acids: CASSQEPTWGQGKSRSGNTIYF. The CDR3 DNA reads as TGTGCCAGCAGCCAAGAACCAACCTGGGGACAGGGCAAATCTCGCTCTGGAAACACCATATATTTT.

The chain recombines TRBV27 with TRBJ1-6; 8 nucleotides line up with TRBD1. After removal of 6 bases from V and 9 bases from J, the junction contained 4 bases not matched to a gene. This CDR3 region has 13 residues. Germline values: CDR1 MNHEY, CDR2 SMNVEV (reference sequence). The CDR3 here is CASSGDRGSPLHF. CDR3 bases: TGTGCCAGCAGCGGCGACAGGGGTTCACCCCTCCACTTT.

This clone has only one observation. The chain carries TRBV24-1 and TRBJ2-5; a weak D match, TRBD1 (6 bases). Between the trimmed V and J ends, which lost 4 bases and 3 bases, there was a span of 8 bases. This CDR3 is built from 13 residues. Germline values: CDR1 KGHDR, CDR2 SFDVKD. CDR3: CATSEGQKETQYF. DNA of the CDR3: TGTGCCACCAGTGAAGGACAGAAAGAGACCCAGTACTTC.

The rearrangement links TRBV11-2 to TRBJ2-2; D gene uncertain. The V gene lost 5 bases and the J gene lost 5 bases, with 12 bases spanning the gap. CDR3 length equals 14 residues. Germline CDR1 reads SGHAT; CDR2 reads FQNNGV. CDR3 residues: CASSHVKLTGELFF. The CDR3 bases are TGTGCCAGCAGCCATGTCAAGCTGACCGGGGAGCTGTTTTTT.

The chain employs TRBV3-1 (or the pseudogene TRBV3-2) and TRBJ1-2; perhaps TRBD1 as D (5 bases). Per germline, CDR1 LGHDT and CDR2 YNNKEL (reference sequence). CDR3 length: 14 residues. V was shortened by 4 bases and J by 3 bases, with 12 bases between the two germline ends. The CDR3 region is CASSPRDFDYGYTF. The CDR3, as DNA: TGTGCCAGCAGCCCCCGGGACTTCGACTATGGCTACACCTTC.

This chain joins TRBV2 and TRBJ2-5, with 7 bases aligning to TRBD1. This CDR3 spans 13 amino acids. Germline V CDR1 and CDR2: SNHLY, FYNNEI. J lost 2 bases, V lost 4 bases, and 1 base had no gene match. The CDR3 protein is CASSGQGQETQYF. CDR3 in DNA: TGTGCCAGCAGTGGACAGGGTCAAGAGACCCAGTACTTC.

V usage is TRBV3-1 (or the pseudogene TRBV3-2) and J usage is TRBJ2-5; the match to TRBD1 covers 9 bases. With 3 bases clipped from V and 5 bases from J, the junction kept 10 bases outside the gene matches. The germline V gene has CDR1 LGHDT and CDR2 YNNKEL (reference sequence). The CDR3 runs 16 residues. CDR3 nucleotides: TGTGCCAGCAGCCAGCCACCCCGGACAGGGGATGAGACCCAGTACTTC. Residues: CASSQPPRTGDETQYF.

This chain uses TRBV13 with TRBJ1-1; D might be TRBD1 (6 bases). V shed 5 bases and J shed 0 bases, with 10 bases lying between them. CDR1 and CDR2 from the germline V gene are PRHDT and FYEKMQ (reference sequence). The CDR3 runs 14 residues. The DNA of the CDR3 is TGTGCCAGCAGCCCTGAGGGGGTGAACACTGAAGCTTTCTTT. Translating it yields CASSPEGVNTEAFF. The variable domain in full, completed from reference TRBV13 and TRBJ1-1, reads AAGVIQSPRHLIKEKRETATLKCYPIPRHDTVYWYQQGPGQDPQFLISFYEKMQSDKGSIPDRFSAQQFSDYHSELNMSSLELGDSALYFCASSPEGVNTEAFFGQGTRLTVV.

CDR3 protein: CASSGPRESHMNTEAFF. CDR3 nucleotide sequence: TGTGCCAGCAGTGGGCCCCGGGAAAGCCACATGAACACTGAAGCTTTCTTT. This chain uses TRBV6-1 with TRBJ1-1; no clear D gene. The length of the CDR3 is 17 residues. Germline CDR1 MNHNS, CDR2 SASEGT. V shed 4 bases and J shed 0 bases, with 18 bases lying between them.

This chain joins TRBV13 and TRBJ2-1; D is ambiguous. V dropped 4 bases and J dropped 0 bases, with 4 bases sitting between them. CDR1 is PRHDT and CDR2 is FYEKMQ in the germline V gene (reference sequence). The CDR3 runs 13 residues. CDR3 bases: TGTGCCAGCAGCTCCGGCTCCTACAATGAGCAGTTCTTC. Translation: CASSSGSYNEQFF.